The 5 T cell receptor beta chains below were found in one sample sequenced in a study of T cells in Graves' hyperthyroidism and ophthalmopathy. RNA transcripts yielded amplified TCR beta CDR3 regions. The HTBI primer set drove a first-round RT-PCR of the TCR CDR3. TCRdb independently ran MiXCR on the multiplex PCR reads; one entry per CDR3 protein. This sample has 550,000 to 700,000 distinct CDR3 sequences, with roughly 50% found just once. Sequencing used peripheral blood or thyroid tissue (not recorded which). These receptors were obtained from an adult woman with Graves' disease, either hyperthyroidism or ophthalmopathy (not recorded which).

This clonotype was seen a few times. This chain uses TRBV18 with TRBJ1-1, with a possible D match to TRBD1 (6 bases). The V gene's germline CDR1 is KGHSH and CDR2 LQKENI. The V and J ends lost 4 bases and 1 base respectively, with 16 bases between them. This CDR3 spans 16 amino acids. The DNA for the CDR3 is TGTGCCAGCTCACGCAGTAGGGGGGAGACGAACACTGAAGCTTTCTTT. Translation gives CASSRSRGETNTEAFF.

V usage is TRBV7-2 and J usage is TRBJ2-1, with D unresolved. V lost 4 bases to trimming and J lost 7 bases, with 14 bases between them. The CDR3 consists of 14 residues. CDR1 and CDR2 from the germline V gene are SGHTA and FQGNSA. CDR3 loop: CASSSPPTVNEQFF. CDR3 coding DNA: TGTGCCAGCAGCTCGCCTCCGACGGTGAATGAGCAGTTCTTC.

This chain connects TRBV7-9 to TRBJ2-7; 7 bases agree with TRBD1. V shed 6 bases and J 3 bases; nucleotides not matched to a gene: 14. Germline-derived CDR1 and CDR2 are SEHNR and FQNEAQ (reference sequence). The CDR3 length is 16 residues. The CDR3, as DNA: TGTGCCAGCAGTGCTACCTCCGGGACAGCACGCTACGAGCAGTACTTC. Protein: CASSATSGTARYEQYF.

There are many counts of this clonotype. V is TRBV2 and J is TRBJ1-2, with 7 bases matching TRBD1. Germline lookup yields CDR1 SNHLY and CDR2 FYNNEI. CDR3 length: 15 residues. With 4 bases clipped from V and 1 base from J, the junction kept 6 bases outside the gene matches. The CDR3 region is CASSGSGTDNYGYTF. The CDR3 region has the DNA TGTGCCAGCAGTGGGTCCGGGACAGATAACTATGGCTACACCTTC.

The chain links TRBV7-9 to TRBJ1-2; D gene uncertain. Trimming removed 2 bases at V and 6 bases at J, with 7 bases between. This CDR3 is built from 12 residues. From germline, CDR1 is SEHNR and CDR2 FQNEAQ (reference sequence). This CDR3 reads CASSLRSDGYTF. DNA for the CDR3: TGTGCCAGCAGCTTACGGAGCGATGGCTACACCTTC.